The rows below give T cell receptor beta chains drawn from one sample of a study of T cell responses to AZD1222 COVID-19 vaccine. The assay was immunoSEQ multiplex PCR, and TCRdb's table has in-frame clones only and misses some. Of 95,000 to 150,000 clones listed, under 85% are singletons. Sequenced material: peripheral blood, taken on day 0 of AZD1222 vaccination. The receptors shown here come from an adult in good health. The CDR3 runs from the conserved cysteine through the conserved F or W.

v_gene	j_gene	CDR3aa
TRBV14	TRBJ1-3	CASSQGGSYSGNTIYF
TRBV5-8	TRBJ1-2	CASSLEKVYGYTF
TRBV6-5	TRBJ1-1	CASSRDGENTEAFF
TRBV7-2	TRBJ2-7	CASSPTGGAYEQYF
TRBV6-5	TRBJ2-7	CATGGGATYEQYF
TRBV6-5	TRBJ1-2	CASTLSGDGYTF
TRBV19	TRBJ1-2	CASSTPLDRDYGYTF
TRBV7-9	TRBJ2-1	CASSLASGTSGINEQFF
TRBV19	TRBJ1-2	CASSIFAGNYGYTF
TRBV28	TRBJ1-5	CASSPDGIQPQHF
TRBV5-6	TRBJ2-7	CASNPRDRPYEQYF
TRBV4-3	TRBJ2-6	CASSQGTGTGANVLTF
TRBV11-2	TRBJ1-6	CASSLGGGSVEHNSPLHF
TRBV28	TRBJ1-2	CASSLGDRTSYGYTF
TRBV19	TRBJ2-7	CASSQRQNQVFHEQYF
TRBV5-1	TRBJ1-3	CASSPRTAVNSGNTIYF
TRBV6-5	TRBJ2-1	CASWFGGNEQFF
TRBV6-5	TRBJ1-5	CASTRGGDQPQHF
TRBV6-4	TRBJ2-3	CASSAGVQSDTQYF
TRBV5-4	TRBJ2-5	CASTQGGGNQETQYF
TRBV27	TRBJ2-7	CASSLTGNEQYF
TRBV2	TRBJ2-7	CASSDARSFSYEQYF
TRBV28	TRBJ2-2	CASSVTGARTGELFF
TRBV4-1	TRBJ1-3	CASSLVGNTIYF
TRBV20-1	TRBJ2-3	CSAGDTQYF
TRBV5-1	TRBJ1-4	CASSIAEQGLNEKLFF
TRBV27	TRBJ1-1	CASSTTGFGDRTEAFF
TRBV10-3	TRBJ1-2	CAISGIGVTVGYTF
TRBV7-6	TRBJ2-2	CASSYQLNTGELFF
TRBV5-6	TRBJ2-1	CASSSLTIRTGREFF
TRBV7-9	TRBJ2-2	CASSLARGNTGELFF
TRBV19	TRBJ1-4	CASLSAINEKLFF
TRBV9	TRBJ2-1	CASSAPLAGGLAEQFF